The 21 T cell receptor beta chains below were found in one sample sequenced in a study of T cells after yellow fever vaccination. TCRdb analysed the 5' RACE reads with MiXCR anew, one entry per CDR3 protein. The sample carries around 230,000 distinct CDR3 sequences, over 6.5% recorded once. Specimen: CD4+ T cells sorted from PBMCs, collected on the day of the yellow fever booster vaccination. The receptor set was obtained from a man aged 25-40 years who received the YFV17D yellow fever vaccine.

This chain uses TRBV5-1 with TRBJ2-5; TRBD1 aligns across 7 bases. The junction had 9 bases not matched to a gene; V was cut back by 0 bases and J by 7 bases. The CDR3 is 15 residues long. Germline V lookup: CDR1 SGHRS, CDR2 YFSETQ. The CDR3 spells CASSLDPGGKRTQYF. In DNA, the CDR3 is TGCGCCAGCAGCTTGGATCCAGGGGGAAAAAGGACCCAGTACTTC. The full variable domain, rest sourced from reference TRBV5-1 and TRBJ2-5, is KAGVTQTPRYLIKTRGQQVTLSCSPISGHRSVSWYQQTPGQGLQFLFEYFSETQRNKGNFPGRFSGRQFSNSRSEMNVSTLELGDSALYLCASSLDPGGKRTQYFGPGTRLLVL.

The rearrangement uses TRBV7-9 and TRBJ2-1, with TRBD2 matching 8 bases. CDR1 is SEHNR and CDR2 is FQNEAQ in the germline V gene (reference sequence). The CDR3 consists of 14 residues. The trim removed 4 bases at V and 9 bases at J, leaving 8 bases unmatched. The chain's CDR3 is CASSSQGGRIEQFF. In DNA, the CDR3 is TGTGCCAGCAGCTCCCAAGGCGGGAGGATTGAGCAGTTCTTC.

V and J are TRBV18 and TRBJ1-4, with no clear D. Deletions cut 0 bases from V and 4 bases from J, with 3 bases between. Germline V gene lookup returns CDR1 KGHSH and CDR2 LQKENI. The CDR3 loop spans 13 amino acids. DNA of the CDR3: TGTGCCAGCTCACCACCAAGTAATGAAAAACTGTTTTTT. Translated: CASSPPSNEKLFF.

In its sample, this clonotype was seen many times. The rearrangement links TRBV10-1 to TRBJ2-5; no definite D call. The CDR3 length is 13 residues. CDR1 and CDR2 (germline): WNHNN, SYGVQD (reference sequence). Trimming stripped 0 bases from V and 2 bases from J, with 4 bases between. For the CDR3, the DNA is TGCGCCAGCAGTGAGTCGGGACAAGAGACCCAGTACTTC. Its protein is CASSESGQETQYF.

This clonotype showed up just a few times. The gene calls are TRBV3-1 and TRBJ2-7; 10 bases fit TRBD2. With 0 bases clipped from V and 4 bases from J, the junction kept 6 bases outside the gene matches. Germline loops: CDR1 LGHDT, CDR2 YNNKEL (reference sequence). CDR3 length equals 16 residues. The CDR3 nucleotides are TGTGCCAGCAGCCAAGATCCAAGCGGGAGGGTTTACGAGCAGTACTTC. This codes for CASSQDPSGRVYEQYF.

This chain uses TRBV5-1 with TRBJ2-7; 8 bases match TRBD2. Germline CDR1 SGHRS, CDR2 YFSETQ. CDR3 length: 14 residues. V was clipped by 0 bases and J by 6 bases; unmatched bases: 5. The CDR3 loop is CASSLAGLASEQYF. The CDR3 bases are TGCGCCAGCAGCTTGGCCGGACTAGCATCCGAGCAGTACTTC.

This chain connects TRBV5-1 to TRBJ2-3; D may be TRBD2 (6 bases). CDR1 and CDR2 (germline): SGHRS, YFSETQ. This CDR3 spans 14 amino acids. V was cut by 3 bases and J by 2 bases, with 10 bases left in between. This CDR3 is CASSSERATDTQYF. The CDR3 bases are TGCGCCAGCAGCTCAGAGCGGGCCACAGATACGCAGTATTTT.

This clonotype showed up many times. V and J are TRBV6-5 and TRBJ1-1; perhaps TRBD1 as D (6 bases). The V and J ends lost 4 bases and 4 bases respectively, with 19 bases between them. Germline-derived CDR1 and CDR2 are MNHEY and SVGAGI. The CDR3 runs to 16 residues. CDR3 in DNA: TGTGCCAGCAGTTCCCCGGGACACCGGGGGTCCACTGAAGCTTTCTTT. Translating gives CASSSPGHRGSTEAFF.

This clonotype appeared many times. The chain uses TRBV7-9 and TRBJ2-6, with unresolved D. This CDR3 comprises 13 residues. CDR1 and CDR2 from the germline V gene are SEHNR and FQNEAQ (reference sequence). V was cut by 4 bases and J by 2 bases, with 3 bases left in between. The CDR3 DNA follows: TGTGCCAGCAGCTCCGCTGGGGCCAACGTCCTGACTTTC. Its translation: CASSSAGANVLTF.

The rearrangement uses TRBV20-1 and TRBJ2-7; possibly TRBD2 for D (6 bases). V was trimmed by 2 bases and J by 2 bases, leaving 22 bases between them. The CDR3 is made up of 17 amino acids. Germline CDR1 reads DFQATT; CDR2 reads SNEGSKA (reference sequence). The CDR3 here is CSARLPPERDFAYEQYF. The CDR3 bases are TGCAGTGCTAGACTCCCACCCGAACGGGACTTTGCCTACGAGCAGTACTTC.

This clonotype was seen repeatedly, ten times or more. The rearrangement links TRBV7-2 to TRBJ2-1, with a tentative D call TRBD2 (5 bases). Trimming took 5 bases from V and 2 from J, leaving 16 bases between them. The CDR3 has 16 amino acids. From germline, CDR1 is SGHTA and CDR2 FQGNSA. The CDR3 loop reads CASSPRAATTYNEQFF. The CDR3 DNA reads TGTGCCAGCAGCCCGCGGGCCGCCACTACCTACAATGAGCAGTTCTTC.

This clonotype turned up a few times. CDR3 sequence: CASSQKRLGGTGELFF. The CDR3 DNA sequence: TGTGCCAGCAGCCAAAAACGACTAGGGGGGACCGGGGAGCTGTTTTTT. This rearrangement joins TRBV3-1 to TRBJ2-2; possibly TRBD1 or TRBD2 for D (6 bases each). CDR1 is LGHDT and CDR2 is YNNKEL in the germline V gene (reference sequence). V dropped 2 bases and J dropped 5 bases, with 15 bases sitting between them. CDR3 length: 16 residues.

This clonotype occurred a few times. This chain links TRBV4-2 with TRBJ2-1; 10 bases map to TRBD2. The germline CDR1 and CDR2 sequences are LGHNA and YNFKEQ. This CDR3 is built from 15 residues. With 6 bases clipped from V and 5 bases from J, the junction kept 7 bases outside the gene matches. The CDR3 DNA follows: TGTGCCAGCAGGGAGCGGGAGGGCCGGGACAATGAGCAGTTCTTC. Amino acids: CASREREGRDNEQFF.

This clonotype was picked up a small number of times. The V and J genes are TRBV5-4 and TRBJ2-2; D tentatively fits TRBD1 or TRBD2 (5 bases each). This CDR3 has 16 residues. The ends were cut back, 5 bases at V and 6 bases at J, with 20 bases in the middle. CDR1 and CDR2 from the germline V gene are SGHNT and YYREEE (reference sequence). CDR3 bases: TGTGCCAGCAGTCCTCCCGGACTGGGACGGTCCGGGGAGCTGTTTTTT. Its translation: CASSPPGLGRSGELFF.

The chain couples TRBV12-3 or TRBV12-4 to TRBJ2-1; no definite D call. V was trimmed by 3 bases and J by 8 bases, leaving 17 bases between them. The CDR3 spans 15 residues. The CDR3 sequence: CASSLGPYDRYEQFF. DNA of the CDR3: TGTGCCAGCAGTTTGGGTCCCTACGATCGTTATGAGCAGTTCTTC.

This clonotype has a handful of counts. The genes are TRBV10-3 and TRBJ2-3; D may correspond to TRBD1 or TRBD2 (6 bases each). The CDR3 loop spans 17 amino acids. Germline V gene data show CDR1 as ENHRY and CDR2 as SYGVKD. Trimming cost V 2 bases and J 0 bases, with 15 bases left between them. CDR3 amino acids: CAISETPGAGSTDTQYF. The CDR3 DNA is TGTGCCATCAGTGAGACCCCGGGGGCGGGAAGCACAGATACGCAGTATTTT.

This clonotype turned up a few times. This chain uses TRBV20-1 with TRBJ2-4, with D possibly being TRBD2 (5 bases). Germline V lookup: CDR1 DFQATT, CDR2 SNEGSKA (reference sequence). The CDR3 runs to 17 residues. Trimming cost V 5 bases and J 8 bases, with 28 bases left between them. The chain's CDR3 is CSAEKGASGALGDIQYF. DNA of the CDR3: TGCAGTGCTGAAAAAGGTGCCAGCGGAGCCCTCGGGGACATTCAGTACTTC.

This sequence joins TRBV18 and TRBJ2-5; either TRBD1 or TRBD2 may fit D (5 bases each). CDR1 is KGHSH and CDR2 is LQKENI in the germline V gene. V shed 5 bases and J shed 4 bases, with 17 bases lying between them. The CDR3 covers 15 residues. The CDR3 reads CASSAPGRGGETQYF. As DNA, the CDR3 is TGTGCCAGCTCAGCTCCGGGACGAGGAGGAGAGACCCAGTACTTC.

V is TRBV7-9 and J is TRBJ2-1; TRBD1 might be the D (5 bases). CDR3 size: 15 residues. Trimming removed 1 base at V and 2 bases at J, with 9 bases between. Germline lookup yields CDR1 SEHNR and CDR2 FQNEAQ (reference sequence). The CDR3 coding sequence is TGTGCCAGCAGCTTAGATGGCAGGGCCTACAATGAGCAGTTCTTC. Translated: CASSLDGRAYNEQFF.

This clonotype has at least ten counts. The V and J genes are TRBV20-1 and TRBJ2-2, with D perhaps given as TRBD1 or TRBD2 (5 bases each). Trimming removed 5 bases at V and 5 bases at J, with 9 bases between. The germline CDR1 and CDR2 sequences are DFQATT and SNEGSKA (reference sequence). This CDR3 spans 12 amino acids. The CDR3 DNA is TGCAGTGCTCGGGACGTAACCGGGGAGCTGTTTTTT. It specifies CSARDVTGELFF.

This clonotype appeared many times. The V call is TRBV20-1, the J call TRBJ2-3; 13 nucleotides match TRBD2. CDR3 length equals 16 residues. Germline CDR1 reads DFQATT; CDR2 reads SNEGSKA (reference sequence). The ends lost 5 bases at V and 10 bases at J; junction bases unmatched: 15. The CDR3 region has the DNA TGCAGTGCTCCTCCCCCGACTAGCGGGAGGAGTTGGGCGCAGTATTTT. Translation: CSAPPPTSGRSWAQYF.